These T cell receptor beta chains were read from a single sample in a study of cytomegalovirus exposure and HLA in healthy donors. The repertoire was sequenced with immunoSEQ multiplex PCR; TCRdb's copy has only in-frame clones and lacks some. The data hold 200,000 to 250,000 clones, with approximately 80% observed a single time. The sequenced material came from PBMCs. The receptors shown here come from a man younger than 40 in good health and CMV-seronegative. The CDR3 runs from the conserved cysteine through the conserved F or W. D genes are given only for firm matches. Size values are once, few and many counts, or a class for expanded clones, and some rows have none.

size,J,V,D,DNA,CDR3
.,TRBJ1-2,TRBV19,.,TGTGCCAGTAGTAAAGGGGTGAATTATGGCTACACCTTC,CASSKGVNYGYTF
.,TRBJ2-1,TRBV29-1,.,TGCAGCGTTGTGGAGCAAATAAATGAGCAGTTCTTC,CSVVEQINEQFF
once,TRBJ2-3,TRBV5-4,.,TGTGCCAGCGGCTTGGGACGGGGGTTGGGCACAGATACGCAGTATTTT,CASGLGRGLGTDTQYF
.,TRBJ2-5,TRBV18,TRBD2,TGTGCCAGCTCACCGGTTGAGGGACTAGCTCGGTACACCCAGTACTTC,CASSPVEGLARYTQYF
.,TRBJ2-5,TRBV4-2,TRBD2,TGTGCCAGCAGCCAGGGGACTAGCGGGGGCCGAGAGACCCAGTACTTC,CASSQGTSGGRETQYF
.,TRBJ2-6,TRBV7-3,TRBD2,TGTGCCAGCAGCACCGGGAGCGGGGCCAGCGTCCTGACTTTC,CASSTGSGASVLTF
.,TRBJ1-1,TRBV7-9,.,TGTGCCAGCAGCTTAGTAGAGAACACTGAAGCTTTCTTT,CASSLVENTEAFF
.,TRBJ2-1,TRBV4-2,.,TGTGCCAGCAGCCGCCGACTGGGAGAGGAGCAGTTCTTC,CASSRRLGEEQFF
.,TRBJ1-2,TRBV7-2,TRBD1,TGTGCCAGCAGCTTAGCCCCGGGACAGATTTATGGCTACACCTTC,CASSLAPGQIYGYTF
.,TRBJ2-2,TRBV7-9,.,TGTGCCAGCAGCTTTGCAGACTCCGGGGAGCTGTTTTTT,CASSFADSGELFF
.,TRBJ2-3,TRBV7-9,.,TGTGCCAGCAGCTTAGGGGGGGTATCAAGGAATACGCAGTATTTT,CASSLGGVSRNTQYF
.,TRBJ2-3,TRBV4-1,TRBD2,TGCGCCAGCAGCCAAGTACTAGCGGGGATAAGCACAGATACGCAGTATTTT,CASSQVLAGISTDTQYF
.,TRBJ1-5,TRBV5-6,.,TGTGCCAGCAGCCCCAGTAGGCGGATTAATCAGCCCCAGCATTTT,CASSPSRRINQPQHF
many,TRBJ2-3,TRBV6-4,TRBD2,TGTGCCAGCAGTCGACTAGCGGGGTCGGCAGATACGCAGTATTTT,CASSRLAGSADTQYF
.,TRBJ2-3,TRBV6-1,.,TGTGCCAGCAGCCAGGACGGGAATACGCAGTATTTT,CASSQDGNTQYF